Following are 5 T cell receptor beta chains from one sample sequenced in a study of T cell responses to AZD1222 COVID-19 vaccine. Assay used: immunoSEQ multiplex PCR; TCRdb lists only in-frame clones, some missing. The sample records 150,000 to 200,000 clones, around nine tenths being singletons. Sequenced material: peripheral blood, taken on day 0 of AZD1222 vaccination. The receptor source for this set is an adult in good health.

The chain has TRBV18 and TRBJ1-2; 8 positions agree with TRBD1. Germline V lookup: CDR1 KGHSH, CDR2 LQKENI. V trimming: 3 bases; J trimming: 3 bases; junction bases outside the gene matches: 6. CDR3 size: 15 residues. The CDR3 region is CASSPPGTGYYGYTF. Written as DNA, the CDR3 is TGTGCCAGCTCACCCCCCGGGACAGGTTACTATGGCTACACCTTC.

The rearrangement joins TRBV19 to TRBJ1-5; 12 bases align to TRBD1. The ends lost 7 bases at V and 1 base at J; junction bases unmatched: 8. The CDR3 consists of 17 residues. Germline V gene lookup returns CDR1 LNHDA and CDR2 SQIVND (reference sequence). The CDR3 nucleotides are TGTGCCAGTACCATGGTGGGACAGGGGGCGAGCAATCAGCCCCAGCATTTT. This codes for CASTMVGQGASNQPQHF.

The CDR3, as DNA: TGCGCCAGCAGCTGGGGACAGGGGGCCTACGAGCAGTACTTC. It codes for CASSWGQGAYEQYF. The genes are TRBV5-1 and TRBJ2-7, with 11 bases identical to TRBD1. The CDR3 extends over 14 amino acids. V gave up 3 bases and J gave up 2 bases; unmatched junction bases: 1. Germline V gives CDR1 SGHRS, CDR2 YFSETQ.

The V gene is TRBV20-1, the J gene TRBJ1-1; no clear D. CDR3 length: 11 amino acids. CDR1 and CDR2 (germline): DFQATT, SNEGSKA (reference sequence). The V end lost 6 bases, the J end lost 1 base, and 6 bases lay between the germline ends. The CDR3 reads CSAKKNTEAFF. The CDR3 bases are TGCAGTGCCAAAAAGAACACTGAAGCTTTCTTT.

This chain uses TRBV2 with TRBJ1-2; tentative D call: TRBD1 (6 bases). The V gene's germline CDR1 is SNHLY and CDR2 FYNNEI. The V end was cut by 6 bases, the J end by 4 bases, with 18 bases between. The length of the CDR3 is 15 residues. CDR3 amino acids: CASSRGRGTTYGYTF. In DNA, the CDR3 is TGTGCCAGCAGCAGGGGACGGGGTACGACCTATGGCTACACCTTC.